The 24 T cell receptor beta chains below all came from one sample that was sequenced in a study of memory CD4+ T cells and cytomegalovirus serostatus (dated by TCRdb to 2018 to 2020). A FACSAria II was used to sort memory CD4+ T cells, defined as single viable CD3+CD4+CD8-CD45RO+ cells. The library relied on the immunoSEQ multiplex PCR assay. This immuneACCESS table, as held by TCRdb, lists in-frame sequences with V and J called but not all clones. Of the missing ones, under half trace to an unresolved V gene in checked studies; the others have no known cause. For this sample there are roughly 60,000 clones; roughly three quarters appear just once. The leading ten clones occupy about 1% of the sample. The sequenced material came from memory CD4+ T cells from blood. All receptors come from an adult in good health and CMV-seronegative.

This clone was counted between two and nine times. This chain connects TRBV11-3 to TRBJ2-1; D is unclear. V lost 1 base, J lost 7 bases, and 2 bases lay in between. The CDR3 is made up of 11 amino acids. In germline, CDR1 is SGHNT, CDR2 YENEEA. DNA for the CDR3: TGTGCCAGCAGCTTAGGAAATGAGCAGTTCTTC. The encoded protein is CASSLGNEQFF.

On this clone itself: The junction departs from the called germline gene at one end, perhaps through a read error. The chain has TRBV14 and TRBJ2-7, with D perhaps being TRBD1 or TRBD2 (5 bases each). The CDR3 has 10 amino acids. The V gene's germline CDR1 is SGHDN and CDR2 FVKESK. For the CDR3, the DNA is TGCATGGGGGACCCATACGAGCAGTACTTC. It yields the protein CMGDPYEQYF.

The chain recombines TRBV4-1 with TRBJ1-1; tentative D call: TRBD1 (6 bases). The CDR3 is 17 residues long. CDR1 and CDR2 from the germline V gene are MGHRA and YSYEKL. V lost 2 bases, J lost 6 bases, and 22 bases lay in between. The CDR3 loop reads CASSQKMATGPLAEAFF. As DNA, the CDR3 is TGCGCCAGCAGCCAAAAAATGGCGACAGGCCCGTTAGCTGAAGCTTTCTTT.

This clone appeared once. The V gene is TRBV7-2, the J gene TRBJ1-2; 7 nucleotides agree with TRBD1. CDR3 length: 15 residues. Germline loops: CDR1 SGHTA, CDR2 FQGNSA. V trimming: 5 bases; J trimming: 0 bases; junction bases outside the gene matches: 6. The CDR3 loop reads CASSLGQTANYGYTF. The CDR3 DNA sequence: TGTGCCAGCAGCCTGGGACAGACTGCTAACTATGGCTACACCTTC.

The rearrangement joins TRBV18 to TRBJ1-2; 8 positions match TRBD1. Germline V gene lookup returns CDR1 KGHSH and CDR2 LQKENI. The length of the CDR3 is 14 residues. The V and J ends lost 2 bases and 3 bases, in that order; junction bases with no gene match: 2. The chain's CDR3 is CASSPMTGDYGYTF. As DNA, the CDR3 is TGTGCCAGCTCACCAATGACAGGGGACTATGGCTACACCTTC.

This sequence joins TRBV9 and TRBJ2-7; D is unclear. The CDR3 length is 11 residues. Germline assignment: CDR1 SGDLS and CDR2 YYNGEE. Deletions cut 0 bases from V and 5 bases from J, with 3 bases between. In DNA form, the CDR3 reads TGTGCCAGCAGCGTAGGGGACGAGCAGTACTTC. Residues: CASSVGDEQYF.

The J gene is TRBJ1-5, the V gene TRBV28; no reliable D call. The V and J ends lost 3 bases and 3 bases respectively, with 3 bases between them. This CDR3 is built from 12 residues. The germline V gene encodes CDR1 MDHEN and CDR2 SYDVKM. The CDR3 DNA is TGTGCCAGCAGTTTTGCCAATCAGCCCCAGCATTTT. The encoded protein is CASSFANQPQHF.

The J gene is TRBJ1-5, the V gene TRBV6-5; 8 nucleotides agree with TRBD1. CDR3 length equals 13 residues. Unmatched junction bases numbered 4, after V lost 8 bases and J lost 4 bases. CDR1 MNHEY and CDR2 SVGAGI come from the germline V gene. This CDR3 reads CASGTGNNQPQHF. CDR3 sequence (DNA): TGTGCCAGCGGGACAGGCAATAATCAGCCCCAGCATTTT.

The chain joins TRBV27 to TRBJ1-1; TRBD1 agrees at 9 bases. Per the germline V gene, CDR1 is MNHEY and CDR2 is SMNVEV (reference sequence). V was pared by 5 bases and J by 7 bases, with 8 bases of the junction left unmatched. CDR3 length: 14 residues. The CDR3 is CASSPSDRGDEAFF. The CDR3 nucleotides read TGTGCCAGCAGTCCTTCGGACAGGGGCGATGAAGCTTTCTTT.

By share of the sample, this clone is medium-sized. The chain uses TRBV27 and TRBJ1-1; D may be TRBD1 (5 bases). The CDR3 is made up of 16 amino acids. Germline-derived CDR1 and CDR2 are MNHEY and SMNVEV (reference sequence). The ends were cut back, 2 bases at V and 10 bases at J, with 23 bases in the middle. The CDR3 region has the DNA TGTGCCAGCAGTTTACCCTCTAGGAGAGGGGAGAATGTAGCTTTCTTT. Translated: CASSLPSRRGENVAFF.

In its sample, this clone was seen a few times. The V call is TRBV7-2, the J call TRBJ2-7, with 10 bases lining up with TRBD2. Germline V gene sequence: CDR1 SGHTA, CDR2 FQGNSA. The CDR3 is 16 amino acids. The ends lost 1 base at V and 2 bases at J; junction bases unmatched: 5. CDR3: CASSLEAAGGPYEQYF. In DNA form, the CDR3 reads TGTGCCAGCAGCTTAGAGGCAGCGGGAGGGCCCTACGAGCAGTACTTC.

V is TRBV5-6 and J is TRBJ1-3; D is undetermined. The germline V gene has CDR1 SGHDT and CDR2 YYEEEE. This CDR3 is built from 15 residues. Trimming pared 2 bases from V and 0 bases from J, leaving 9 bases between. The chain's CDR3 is CASSLAAVSGNTIYF. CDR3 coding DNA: TGTGCCAGCAGCTTAGCGGCCGTCTCTGGAAACACCATATATTTT.

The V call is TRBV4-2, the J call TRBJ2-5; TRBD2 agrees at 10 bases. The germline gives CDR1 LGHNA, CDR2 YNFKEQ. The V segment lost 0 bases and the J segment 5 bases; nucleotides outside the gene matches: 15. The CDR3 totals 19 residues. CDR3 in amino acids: CASSQDQGYSGGSRETQYF. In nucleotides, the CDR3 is TGTGCCAGCAGCCAAGATCAGGGGTATAGCGGGGGGAGTCGGGAGACCCAGTACTTC.

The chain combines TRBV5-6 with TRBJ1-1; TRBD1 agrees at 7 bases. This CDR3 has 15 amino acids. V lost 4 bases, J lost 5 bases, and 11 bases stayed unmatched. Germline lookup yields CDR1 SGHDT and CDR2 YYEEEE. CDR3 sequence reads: CASSILDRAITEAFF. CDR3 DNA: TGTGCCAGCAGCATCCTAGACAGGGCCATAACTGAAGCTTTCTTT.

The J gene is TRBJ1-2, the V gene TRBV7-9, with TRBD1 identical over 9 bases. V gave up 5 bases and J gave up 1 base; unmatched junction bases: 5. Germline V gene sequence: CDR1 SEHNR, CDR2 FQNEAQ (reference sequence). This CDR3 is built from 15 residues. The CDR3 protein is CASSEPTGGNYGYTF. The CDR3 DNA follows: TGTGCCAGCAGCGAACCGACAGGGGGTAACTATGGCTACACCTTC.

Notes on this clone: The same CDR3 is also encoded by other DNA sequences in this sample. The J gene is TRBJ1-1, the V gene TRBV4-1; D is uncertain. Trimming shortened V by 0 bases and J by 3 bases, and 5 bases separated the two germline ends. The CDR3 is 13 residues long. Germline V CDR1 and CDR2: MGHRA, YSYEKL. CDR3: CASSQDRDTEAFF. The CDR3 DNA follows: TGCGCCAGCAGCCAAGATAGGGACACTGAAGCTTTCTTT.

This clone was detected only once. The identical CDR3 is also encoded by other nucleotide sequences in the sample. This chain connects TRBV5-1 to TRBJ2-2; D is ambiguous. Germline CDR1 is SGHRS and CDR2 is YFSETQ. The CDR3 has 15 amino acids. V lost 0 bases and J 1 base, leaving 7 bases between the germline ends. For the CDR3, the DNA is TGCGCCAGCAGCTTGGTGGCAGAGAACACCGGGGAGCTGTTTTTT. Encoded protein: CASSLVAENTGELFF.

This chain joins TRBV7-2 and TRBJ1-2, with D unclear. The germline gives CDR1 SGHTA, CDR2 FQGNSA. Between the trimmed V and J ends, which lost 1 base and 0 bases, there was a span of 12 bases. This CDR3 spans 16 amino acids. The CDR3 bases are TGTGCCAGCAGCTTAGATGCGTACCCAGCTAACTATGGCTACACCTTC. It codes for CASSLDAYPANYGYTF.

In nucleotides, the CDR3 is TGTGCCAGCAGTGTGGAGACAGGACGGGGCGAGCAGTACTTC. It is translated as CASSVETGRGEQYF. The chain carries TRBV2 and TRBJ2-7, with a possible D match to TRBD1 (6 bases). CDR1 and CDR2 from the germline V gene are SNHLY and FYNNEI. The V and J ends lost 4 bases and 6 bases respectively, with 16 bases between them. The CDR3 is made up of 14 amino acids.

For the CDR3, the DNA is TGTGCCAGCAGTCCCGGGGACAGGGACTATGGCTACACCTTC. It yields the protein CASSPGDRDYGYTF. V usage is TRBV28 and J usage is TRBJ1-2; 9 nucleotides match TRBD1. CDR3 length equals 14 residues. Trimming cost V 5 bases and J 3 bases; bases outside gene matches: 4. Germline assignment: CDR1 MDHEN and CDR2 SYDVKM.

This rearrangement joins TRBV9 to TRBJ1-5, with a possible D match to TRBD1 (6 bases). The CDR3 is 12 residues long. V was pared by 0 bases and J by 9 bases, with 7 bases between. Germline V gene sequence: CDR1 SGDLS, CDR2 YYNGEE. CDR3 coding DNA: TGTGCCAGCAGCGTAGAAGGGGGGCCCCAGCATTTT. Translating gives CASSVEGGPQHF.

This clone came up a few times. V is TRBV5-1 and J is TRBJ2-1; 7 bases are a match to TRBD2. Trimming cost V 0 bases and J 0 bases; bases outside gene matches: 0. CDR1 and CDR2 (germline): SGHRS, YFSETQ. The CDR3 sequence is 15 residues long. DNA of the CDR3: TGCGCCAGCAGCTTGGGGGACTACTCCTACAATGAGCAGTTCTTC. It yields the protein CASSLGDYSYNEQFF. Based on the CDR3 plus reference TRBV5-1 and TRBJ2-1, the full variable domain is KAGVTQTPRYLIKTRGQQVTLSCSPISGHRSVSWYQQTPGQGLQFLFEYFSETQRNKGNFPGRFSGRQFSNSRSEMNVSTLELGDSALYLCASSLGDYSYNEQFFGPGTRLTVL.

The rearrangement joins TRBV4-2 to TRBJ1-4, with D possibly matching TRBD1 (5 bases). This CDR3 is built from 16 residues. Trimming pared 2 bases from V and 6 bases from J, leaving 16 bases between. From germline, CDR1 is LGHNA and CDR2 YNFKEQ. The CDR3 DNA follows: TGTGCCAGCAGCCAAACTCCGGGACGGATAGATGAAAAACTGTTTTTT. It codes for CASSQTPGRIDEKLFF.

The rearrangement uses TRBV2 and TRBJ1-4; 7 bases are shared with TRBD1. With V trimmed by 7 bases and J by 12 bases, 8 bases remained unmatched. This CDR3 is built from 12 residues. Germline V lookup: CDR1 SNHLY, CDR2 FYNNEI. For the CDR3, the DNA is TGTGCCAGCAAGCCGGACAGGACCCAACTGTTTTTT. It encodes CASKPDRTQLFF.